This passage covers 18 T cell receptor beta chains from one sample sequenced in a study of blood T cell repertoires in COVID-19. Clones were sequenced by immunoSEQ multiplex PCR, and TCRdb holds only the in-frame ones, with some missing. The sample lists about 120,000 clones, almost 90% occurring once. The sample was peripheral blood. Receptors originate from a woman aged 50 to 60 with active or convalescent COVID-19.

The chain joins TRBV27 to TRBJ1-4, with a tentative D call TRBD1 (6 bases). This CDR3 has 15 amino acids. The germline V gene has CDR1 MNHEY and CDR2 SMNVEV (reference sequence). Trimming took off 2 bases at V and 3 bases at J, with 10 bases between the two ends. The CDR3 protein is CASSLGGGPNEKLFF. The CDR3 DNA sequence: TGTGCCAGCAGTTTAGGGGGGGGGCCTAATGAAAAACTGTTTTTT.

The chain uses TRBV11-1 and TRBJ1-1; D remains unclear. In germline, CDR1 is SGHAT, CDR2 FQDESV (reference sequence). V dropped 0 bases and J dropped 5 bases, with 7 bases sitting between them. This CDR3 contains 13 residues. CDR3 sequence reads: CASSLAPSTEAFF. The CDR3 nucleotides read TGTGCCAGCAGCTTAGCCCCATCAACTGAAGCTTTCTTT. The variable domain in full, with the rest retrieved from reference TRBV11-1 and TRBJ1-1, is EAEVAQSPRYKITEKSQAVAFWCDPISGHATLYWYRQILGQGPELLVQFQDESVVDDSQLPKDRFSAERLKGVDSTLKIQPAELGDSAMYLCASSLAPSTEAFFGQGTRLTVV.

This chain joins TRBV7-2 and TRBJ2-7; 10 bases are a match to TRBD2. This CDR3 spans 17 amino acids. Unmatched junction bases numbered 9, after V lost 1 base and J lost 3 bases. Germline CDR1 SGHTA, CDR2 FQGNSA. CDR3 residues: CASSLVGPSGGGYEQYF. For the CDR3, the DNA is TGTGCCAGCAGCTTAGTCGGTCCGAGCGGGGGGGGCTACGAGCAGTACTTC.

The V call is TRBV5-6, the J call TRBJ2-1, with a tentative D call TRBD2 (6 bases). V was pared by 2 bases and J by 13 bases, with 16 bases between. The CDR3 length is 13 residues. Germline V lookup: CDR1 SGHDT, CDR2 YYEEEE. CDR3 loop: CASSFRALEGQFF. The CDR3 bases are TGTGCCAGCAGCTTTAGAGCTTTGGAGGGTCAGTTCTTC.

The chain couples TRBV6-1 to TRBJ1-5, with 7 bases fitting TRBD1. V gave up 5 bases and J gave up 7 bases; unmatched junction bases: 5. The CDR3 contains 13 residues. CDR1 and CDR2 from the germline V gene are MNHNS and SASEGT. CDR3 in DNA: TGTGCCAGCAGTAGGACAGGTGCCCAGCCCCAGCATTTT. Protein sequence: CASSRTGAQPQHF.

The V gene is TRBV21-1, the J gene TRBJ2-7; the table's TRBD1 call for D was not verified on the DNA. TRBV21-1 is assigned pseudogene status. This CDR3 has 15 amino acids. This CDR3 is CASGPGQQSSYEQYF. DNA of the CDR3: TGTGCCAGCGGTCCGGGACAGCAGAGCTCCTACGAGCAGTACTTC.

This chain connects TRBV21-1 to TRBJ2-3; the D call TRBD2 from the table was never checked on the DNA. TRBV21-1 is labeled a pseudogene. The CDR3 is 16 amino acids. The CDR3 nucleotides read TGTGCCAGCAGCAATCTAGCGGGAGGACACACAGATACGCAGTATTTT. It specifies CASSNLAGGHTDTQYF.

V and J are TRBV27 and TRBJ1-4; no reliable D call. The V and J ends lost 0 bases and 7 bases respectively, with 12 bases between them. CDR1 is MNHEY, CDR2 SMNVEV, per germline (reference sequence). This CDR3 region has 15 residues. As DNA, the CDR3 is TGTGCCAGCAGTTTATCGTGGAGGGAGGGTGAAAAACTGTTTTTT. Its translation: CASSLSWREGEKLFF.

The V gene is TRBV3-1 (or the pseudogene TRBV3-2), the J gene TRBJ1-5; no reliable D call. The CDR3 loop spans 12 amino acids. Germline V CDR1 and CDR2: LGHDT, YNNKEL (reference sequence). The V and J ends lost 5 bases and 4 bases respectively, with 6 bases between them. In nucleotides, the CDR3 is TGTGCCAGCAGCAGCAGGAATCAGCCCCAGCATTTT. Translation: CASSSRNQPQHF.

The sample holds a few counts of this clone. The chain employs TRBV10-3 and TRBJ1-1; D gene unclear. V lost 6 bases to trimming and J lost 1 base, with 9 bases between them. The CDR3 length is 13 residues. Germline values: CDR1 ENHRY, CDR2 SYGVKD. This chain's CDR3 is CAIRIQENTEAFF. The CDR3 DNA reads TGTGCCATCAGGATACAAGAGAACACTGAAGCTTTCTTT.

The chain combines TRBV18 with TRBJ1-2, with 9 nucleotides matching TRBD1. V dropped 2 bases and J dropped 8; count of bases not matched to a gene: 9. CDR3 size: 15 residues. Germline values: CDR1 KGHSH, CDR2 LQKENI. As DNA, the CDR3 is TGTGCCAGCTCACCAAGGACAGGGGTGACGCAGGGCTACACCTTC. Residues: CASSPRTGVTQGYTF.

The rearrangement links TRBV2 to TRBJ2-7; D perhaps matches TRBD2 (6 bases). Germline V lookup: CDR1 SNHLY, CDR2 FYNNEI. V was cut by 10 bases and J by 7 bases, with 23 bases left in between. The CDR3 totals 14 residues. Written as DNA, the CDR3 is TGTGCCATCCGAACCGGGCCTACCGGAGGGGAGCAGTACTTC. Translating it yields CAIRTGPTGGEQYF.

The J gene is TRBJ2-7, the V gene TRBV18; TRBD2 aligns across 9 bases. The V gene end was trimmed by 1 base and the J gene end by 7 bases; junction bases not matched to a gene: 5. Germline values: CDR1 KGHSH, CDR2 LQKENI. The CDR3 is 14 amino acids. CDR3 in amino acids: CASSPLAGVGEQYF. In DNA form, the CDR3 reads TGTGCCAGCTCACCACTAGCGGGAGTTGGGGAGCAGTACTTC.

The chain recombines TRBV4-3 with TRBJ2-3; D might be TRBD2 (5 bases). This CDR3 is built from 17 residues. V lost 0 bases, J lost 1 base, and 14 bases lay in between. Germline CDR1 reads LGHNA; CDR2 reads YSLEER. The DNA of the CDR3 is TGCGCCAGCAGCCAAGATTCGGGTCTGGGAGGCACAGATACGCAGTATTTT. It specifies CASSQDSGLGGTDTQYF.

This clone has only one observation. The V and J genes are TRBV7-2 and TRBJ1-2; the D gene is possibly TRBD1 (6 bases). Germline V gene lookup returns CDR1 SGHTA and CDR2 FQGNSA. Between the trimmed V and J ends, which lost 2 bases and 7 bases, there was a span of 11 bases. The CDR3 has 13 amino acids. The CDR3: CASSLQGWRGYTF. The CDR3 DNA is TGTGCCAGCAGCTTACAGGGGTGGCGTGGCTACACCTTC.

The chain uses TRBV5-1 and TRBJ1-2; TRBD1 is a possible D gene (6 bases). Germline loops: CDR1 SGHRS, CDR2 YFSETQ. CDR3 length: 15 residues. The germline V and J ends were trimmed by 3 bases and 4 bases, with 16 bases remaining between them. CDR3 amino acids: CASSSNPQGSYGYTF. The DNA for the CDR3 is TGCGCCAGCAGCTCAAATCCACAGGGATCCTATGGCTACACCTTC.

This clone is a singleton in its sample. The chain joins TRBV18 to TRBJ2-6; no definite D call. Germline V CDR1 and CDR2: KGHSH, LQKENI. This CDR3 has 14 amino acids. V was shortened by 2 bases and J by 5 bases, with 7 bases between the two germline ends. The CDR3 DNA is TGTGCCAGCTCACCATCCCTTAGGGCCAACGTCCTGACTTTC. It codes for CASSPSLRANVLTF. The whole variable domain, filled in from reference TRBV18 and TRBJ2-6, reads NAGVMQNPRHLVRRRGQEARLRCSPMKGHSHVYWYRQLPEEGLKFMVYLQKENIIDESGMPKERFSAEFPKEGPSILRIQQVVRGDSAAYFCASSPSLRANVLTFGAGSRLTVL.

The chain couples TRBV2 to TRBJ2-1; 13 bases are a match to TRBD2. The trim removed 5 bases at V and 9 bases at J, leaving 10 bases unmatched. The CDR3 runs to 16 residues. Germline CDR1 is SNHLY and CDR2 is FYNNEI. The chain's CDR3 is CASSRNMGLAGSEQFF. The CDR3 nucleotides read TGTGCCAGCAGTCGGAACATGGGACTAGCGGGAAGTGAGCAGTTCTTC.